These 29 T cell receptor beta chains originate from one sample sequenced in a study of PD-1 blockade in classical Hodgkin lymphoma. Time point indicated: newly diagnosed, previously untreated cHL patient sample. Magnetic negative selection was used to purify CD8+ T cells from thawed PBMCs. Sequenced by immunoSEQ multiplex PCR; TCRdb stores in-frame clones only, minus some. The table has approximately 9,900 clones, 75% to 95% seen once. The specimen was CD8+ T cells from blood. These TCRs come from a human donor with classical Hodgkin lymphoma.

CDR3 amino acids: CASEDSGSGELFF. The CDR3 nucleotides read TGTGCCAGCGAGGACTCAGGGTCCGGGGAGCTGTTTTTT. V gene TRBV28 combines with J gene TRBJ2-2, with D perhaps being TRBD1 or TRBD2 (5 bases each). Trimming left V 8 bases short and J 6 bases short, with 13 bases between. Germline V lookup: CDR1 MDHEN, CDR2 SYDVKM. CDR3 length: 13 amino acids.

CDR3 DNA sequence: TGTGCCAGCAGCTTGGAGGCGGGGGGGCTCATCGGGGAGCTGTTTTTT. Protein sequence: CASSLEAGGLIGELFF. This sequence joins TRBV5-5 and TRBJ2-2; 9 bases agree with TRBD2. The CDR3 totals 16 residues. Germline CDR1 is SGHKS and CDR2 is YYEKEE (reference sequence). With 0 bases clipped from V and 7 bases from J, the junction kept 7 bases outside the gene matches.

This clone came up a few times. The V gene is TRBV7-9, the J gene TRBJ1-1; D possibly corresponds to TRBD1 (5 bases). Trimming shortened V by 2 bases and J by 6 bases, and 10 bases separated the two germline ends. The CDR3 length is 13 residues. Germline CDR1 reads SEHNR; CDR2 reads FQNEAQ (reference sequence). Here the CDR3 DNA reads TGTGCCAGCAGCTTAACAGGTAACCCTGAAGCTTTCTTT. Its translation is CASSLTGNPEAFF.

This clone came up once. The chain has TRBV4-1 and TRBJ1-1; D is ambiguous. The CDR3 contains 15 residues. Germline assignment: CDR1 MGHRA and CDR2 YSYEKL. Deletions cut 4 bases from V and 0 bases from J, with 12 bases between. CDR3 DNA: TGCGCCAGCAGCCTCCAGCAGCGCTTGAACACTGAAGCTTTCTTT. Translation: CASSLQQRLNTEAFF.

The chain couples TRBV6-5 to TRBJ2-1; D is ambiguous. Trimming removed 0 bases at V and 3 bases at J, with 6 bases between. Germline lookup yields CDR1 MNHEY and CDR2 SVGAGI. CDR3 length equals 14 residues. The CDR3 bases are TGTGCCAGCAGTTACTCGGCGGTCTACAATGAGCAGTTCTTC. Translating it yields CASSYSAVYNEQFF.

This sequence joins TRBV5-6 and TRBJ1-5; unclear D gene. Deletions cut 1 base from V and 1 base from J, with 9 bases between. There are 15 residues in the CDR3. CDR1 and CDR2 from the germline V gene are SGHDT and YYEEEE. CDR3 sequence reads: CASSLWQTSNQPQHF. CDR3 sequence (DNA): TGTGCCAGCAGCTTGTGGCAGACCAGCAATCAGCCCCAGCATTTT.

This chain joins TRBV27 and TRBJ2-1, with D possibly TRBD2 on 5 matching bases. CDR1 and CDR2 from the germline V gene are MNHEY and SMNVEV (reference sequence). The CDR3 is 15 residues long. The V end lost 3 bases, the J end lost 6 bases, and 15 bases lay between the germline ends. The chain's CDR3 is CASSFVPISGNEQFF. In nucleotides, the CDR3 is TGTGCCAGCAGTTTTGTCCCCATAAGCGGCAATGAGCAGTTCTTC.

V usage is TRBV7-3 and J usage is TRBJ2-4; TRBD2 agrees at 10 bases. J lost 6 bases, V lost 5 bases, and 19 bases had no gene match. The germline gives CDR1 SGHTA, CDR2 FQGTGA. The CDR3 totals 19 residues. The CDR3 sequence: CASSPRSLLAGVWRNIQYF. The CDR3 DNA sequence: TGTGCCAGCAGCCCTAGGTCCCTGCTAGCGGGGGTGTGGAGAAACATTCAGTACTTC.

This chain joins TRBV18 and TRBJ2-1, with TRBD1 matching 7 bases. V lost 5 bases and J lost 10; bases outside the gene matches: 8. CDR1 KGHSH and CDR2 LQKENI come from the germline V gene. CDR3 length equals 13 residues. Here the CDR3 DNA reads TGTGCCAGCTCAGGGCAGGGGGTTCGCGAGCAGTTCTTC. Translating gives CASSGQGVREQFF.

The CDR3 region has the DNA TGTGCCAGCAGCTTATCCCACAGGACCGGGACCCAGTACTTC. This sequence encodes CASSLSHRTGTQYF. The V and J genes are TRBV7-8 and TRBJ2-5, with D tentatively TRBD1 (5 bases). Per the germline V gene, CDR1 is SGHVS and CDR2 is FQNEAQ. Trimming cost V 2 bases and J 7 bases, with 14 bases left between them. The CDR3 has 14 residues.

Here the CDR3 reads CATSFPLGWEQFF. The CDR3, as DNA: TGTGCCACCAGCTTCCCACTGGGTTGGGAGCAGTTCTTC. This chain connects TRBV15 to TRBJ2-1; no clear D gene. The CDR3 covers 13 residues. The V end lost 5 bases, the J end lost 10 bases, and 15 bases lay between the germline ends. Germline V gene lookup returns CDR1 LNHNV and CDR2 YYDKDF (reference sequence).

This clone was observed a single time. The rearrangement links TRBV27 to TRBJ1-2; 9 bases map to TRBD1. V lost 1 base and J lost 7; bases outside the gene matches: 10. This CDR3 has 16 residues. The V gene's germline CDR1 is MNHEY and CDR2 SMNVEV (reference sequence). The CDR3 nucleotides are TGTGCCAGCAGTTTATTAGGGGAACAGGGGGCAAGTGGCTACACCTTC. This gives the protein CASSLLGEQGASGYTF.

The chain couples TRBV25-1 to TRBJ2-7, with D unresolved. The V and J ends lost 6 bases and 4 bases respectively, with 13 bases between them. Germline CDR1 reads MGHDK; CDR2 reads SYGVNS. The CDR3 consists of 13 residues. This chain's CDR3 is CASREDSGYEQYF. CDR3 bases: TGTGCCAGCAGAGAAGATTCGGGTTACGAGCAGTACTTC.

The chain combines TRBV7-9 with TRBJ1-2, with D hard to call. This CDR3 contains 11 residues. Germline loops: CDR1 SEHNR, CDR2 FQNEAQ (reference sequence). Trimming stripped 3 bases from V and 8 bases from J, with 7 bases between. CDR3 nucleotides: TGTGCCAGCAGCTTCCTTAAAGGCTACACCTTC. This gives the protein CASSFLKGYTF. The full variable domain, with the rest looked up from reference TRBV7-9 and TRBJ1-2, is DTGVSQNPRHKITKRGQNVTFRCDPISEHNRLYWYRQTLGQGPEFLTYFQNEAQLEKSRLLSDRFSAERPKGSFSTLEIQRTEQGDSAMYLCASSFLKGYTFGSGTRLTVV.

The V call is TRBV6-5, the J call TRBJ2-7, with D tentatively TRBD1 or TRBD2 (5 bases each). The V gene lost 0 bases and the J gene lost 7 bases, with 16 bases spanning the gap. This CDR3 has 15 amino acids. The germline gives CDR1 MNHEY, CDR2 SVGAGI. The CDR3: CASSYSNWGPWEQYF. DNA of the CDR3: TGTGCCAGCAGTTACTCGAACTGGGGACCTTGGGAGCAGTACTTC.

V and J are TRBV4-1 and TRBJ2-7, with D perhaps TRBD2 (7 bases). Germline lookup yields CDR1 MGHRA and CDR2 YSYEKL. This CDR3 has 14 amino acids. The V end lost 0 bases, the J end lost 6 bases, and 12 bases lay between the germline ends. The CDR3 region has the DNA TGCGCCAGCAGCCAAGAAAAGGGGGGGGGCGAGCAGTACTTC. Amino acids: CASSQEKGGGEQYF.

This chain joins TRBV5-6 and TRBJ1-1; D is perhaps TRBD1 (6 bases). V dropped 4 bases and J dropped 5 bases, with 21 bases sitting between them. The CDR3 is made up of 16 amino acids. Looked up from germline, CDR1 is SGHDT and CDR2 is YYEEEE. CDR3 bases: TGTGCCAGCAGCCCTACTTACCCGGAAACAGGGACTGAAGCTTTCTTT. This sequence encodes CASSPTYPETGTEAFF.

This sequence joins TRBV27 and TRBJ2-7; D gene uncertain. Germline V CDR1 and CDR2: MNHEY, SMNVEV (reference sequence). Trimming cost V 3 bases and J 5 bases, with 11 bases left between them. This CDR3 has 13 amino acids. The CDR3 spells CASSFGHINEQYF. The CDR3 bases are TGTGCCAGCAGTTTTGGGCACATCAACGAGCAGTACTTC.

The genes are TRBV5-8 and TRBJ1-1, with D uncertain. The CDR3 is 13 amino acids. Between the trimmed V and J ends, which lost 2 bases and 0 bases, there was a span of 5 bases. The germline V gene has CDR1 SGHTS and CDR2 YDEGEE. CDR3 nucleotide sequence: TGTGCCAGCAGCTTTTCGGTGAACACTGAAGCTTTCTTT. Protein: CASSFSVNTEAFF.

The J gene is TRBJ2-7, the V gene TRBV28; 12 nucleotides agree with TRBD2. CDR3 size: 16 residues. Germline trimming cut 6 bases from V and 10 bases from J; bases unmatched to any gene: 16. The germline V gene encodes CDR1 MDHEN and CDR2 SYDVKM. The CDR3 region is CASRAGLAGYKGLQYF. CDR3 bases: TGTGCCAGCAGGGCTGGACTAGCGGGATACAAAGGGCTCCAGTACTTC. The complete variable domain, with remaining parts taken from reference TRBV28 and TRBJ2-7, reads DVKVTQSSRYLVKRTGEKVFLECVQDMDHENMFWYRQDPGLGLRLIYFSYDVKMKEKGDIPEGYSVSREKKERFSLILESASTNQTSMYLCASRAGLAGYKGLQYFGPGTRLTVT.

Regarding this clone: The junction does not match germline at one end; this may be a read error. CDR3 nucleotide sequence: TGCAGTGTTGGGGAAAACGGGGAGCTGTTTTTT. Translating gives CSVGENGELFF. V is TRBV29-1 and J is TRBJ2-2; D is unclear. The CDR3 is 11 residues long. Germline V CDR1 and CDR2: SQVTM, ANQGSEA.

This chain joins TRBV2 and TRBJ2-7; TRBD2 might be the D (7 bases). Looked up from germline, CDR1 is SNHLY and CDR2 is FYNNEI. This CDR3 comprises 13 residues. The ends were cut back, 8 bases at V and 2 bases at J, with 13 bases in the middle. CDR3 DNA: TGTGCCAGCGGGGGGGCGCGGGCCTACGAGCAGTACTTC. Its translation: CASGGARAYEQYF. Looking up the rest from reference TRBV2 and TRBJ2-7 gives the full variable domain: EPEVTQTPSHQVTQMGQEVILRCVPISNHLYFYWYRQILGQKVEFLVSFYNNEISEKSEIFDDQFSVERPDGSNFTLKIRSTKLEDSAMYFCASGGARAYEQYFGPGTRLTVT.

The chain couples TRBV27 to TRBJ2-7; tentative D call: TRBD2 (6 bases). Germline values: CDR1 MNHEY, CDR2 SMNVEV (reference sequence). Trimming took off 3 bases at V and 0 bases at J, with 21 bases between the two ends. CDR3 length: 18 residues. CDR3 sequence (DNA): TGTGCCAGCAGTTTTTTGCGGGGCGGGATTCATAGCTCCTACGAGCAGTACTTC. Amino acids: CASSFLRGGIHSSYEQYF.

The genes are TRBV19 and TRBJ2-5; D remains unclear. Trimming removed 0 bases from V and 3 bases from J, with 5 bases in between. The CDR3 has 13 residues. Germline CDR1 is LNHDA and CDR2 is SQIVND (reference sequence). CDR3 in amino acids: CASSIDSEETQYF. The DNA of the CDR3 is TGTGCCAGTAGTATAGACAGCGAAGAGACCCAGTACTTC.

In DNA, the CDR3 is TGTGCCAGCAGCTTAATGAATGAGCAGTTCTTC. Translation: CASSLMNEQFF. The chain is built from TRBV5-8 and TRBJ2-1, with D unclear. The V and J ends lost 2 bases and 7 bases respectively, with 4 bases between them. Germline CDR1 SGHTS, CDR2 YDEGEE. This CDR3 has 11 residues.

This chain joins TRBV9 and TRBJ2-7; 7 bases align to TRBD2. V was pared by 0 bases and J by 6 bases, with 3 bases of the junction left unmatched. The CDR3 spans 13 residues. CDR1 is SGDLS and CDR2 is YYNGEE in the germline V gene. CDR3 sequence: CASSVGGGGEQYF. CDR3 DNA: TGTGCCAGCAGCGTAGGGGGCGGGGGCGAGCAGTACTTC.

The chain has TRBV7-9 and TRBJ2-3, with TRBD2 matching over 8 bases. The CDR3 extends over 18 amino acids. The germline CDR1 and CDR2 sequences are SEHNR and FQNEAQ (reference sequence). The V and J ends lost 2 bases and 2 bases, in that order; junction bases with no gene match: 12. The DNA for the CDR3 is TGTGCCAGCAGCTTAATTATAGCCAGCGGGGGTTTCACAGATACGCAGTATTTT. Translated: CASSLIIASGGFTDTQYF.

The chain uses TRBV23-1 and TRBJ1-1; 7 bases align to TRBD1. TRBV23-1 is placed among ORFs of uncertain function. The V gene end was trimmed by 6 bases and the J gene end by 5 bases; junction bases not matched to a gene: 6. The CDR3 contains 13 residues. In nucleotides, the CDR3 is TGCGCCAGCAGAGTGACAGGGCGGACTGAAGCTTTCTTT. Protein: CASRVTGRTEAFF.

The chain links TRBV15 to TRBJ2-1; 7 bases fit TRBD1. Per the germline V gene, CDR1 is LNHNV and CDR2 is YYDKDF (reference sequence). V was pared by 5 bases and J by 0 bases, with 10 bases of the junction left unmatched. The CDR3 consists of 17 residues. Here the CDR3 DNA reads TGTGCCACCAGCGCAAACGACAGGGCGATCTCCTACAATGAGCAGTTCTTC. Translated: CATSANDRAISYNEQFF.